One and the same sample provided the 19 T cell receptor beta chains below, sequenced in a study of beta chain features in type 1 diabetes (dated by TCRdb to the late 2010s). For these TCRs, the target antigens are not known. Library construction relied on the immunoSEQ multiplex PCR assay. The entire isolated RNA was reverse transcribed using the High Capacity cDNA Reverse Transcription Kit, and thus expressed TCRB transcripts were sequenced. TCRdb carries this immuneACCESS record with in-frame sequences only. Its versions omit some clonotypes, under half of them owing to an unresolved V gene in the studies checked, with the rest unexplained. Present in this sample are 50,000 to 55,000 clones, 63% of which were seen just once. The ten largest clonotypes hold 0.25% to 0.35% of the sample. On the study overall, not on this receptor specifically: Type 1 diabetes patients showed a moderate but significant shortening of TCRB CDR3 length in all four CD4+ subsets.

Sequenced sample: stem cell memory CD4+ T cells from blood. This specimen's cell subset or site label, per the study, means: stem cell-like memory CD4+ T cells. Receptors originate from a woman aged 30 to 39 with type 1 diabetes.

The rearrangement uses TRBV6-5 and TRBJ1-2; D perhaps matches TRBD1 (6 bases). CDR3 length equals 12 residues. Trimming pared 6 bases from V and 5 bases from J, leaving 10 bases between. Per germline, CDR1 MNHEY and CDR2 SVGAGI. In DNA form, the CDR3 reads TGTGCCAGCAGGAATACAGGGTATGGCTACACCTTC. Translation: CASRNTGYGYTF.

In this sample, this clone turned up a few times. This rearrangement joins TRBV18 to TRBJ2-7; D perhaps matches TRBD1 (6 bases). CDR1 and CDR2 (germline): KGHSH, LQKENI. With 6 bases removed from V and 0 bases from J, the gap between germline ends came to 9 bases. This CDR3 region has 13 residues. The CDR3 sequence is CASSRDTSYEQYF. CDR3 DNA: TGTGCCAGCTCGAGGGACACCTCCTACGAGCAGTACTTC.

The V gene is TRBV14, the J gene TRBJ2-3; the D gene is possibly TRBD2 (6 bases). Germline assignment: CDR1 SGHDN and CDR2 FVKESK. V gave up 6 bases and J gave up 1 base, with 11 bases separating them. The CDR3 totals 14 residues. CDR3 bases: TGTGCCAGCAGACTGGGACTTGGCACAGATACGCAGTATTTT. Translated, it gives CASRLGLGTDTQYF. The variable domain in full, with the rest retrieved from reference TRBV14 and TRBJ2-3, is EAGVTQFPSHSVIEKGQTVTLRCDPISGHDNLYWYRRVMGKEIKFLLHFVKESKQDESGMPNNRFLAERTGGTYSTLKVQPAELEDSGVYFCASRLGLGTDTQYFGPGTRLTVL.

V is TRBV9 and J is TRBJ2-1; the match to TRBD2 covers 7 bases. This CDR3 region has 15 residues. The germline V gene has CDR1 SGDLS and CDR2 YYNGEE. V lost 0 bases to trimming and J lost 8 bases; unmatched junction nucleotides: 8. DNA for the CDR3: TGTGCCAGCAGCGTAGGACTGGAGGGGAGGGATGAGCAGTTCTTC. It encodes CASSVGLEGRDEQFF.

This clone was seen only a few times. The chain recombines TRBV9 with TRBJ2-7; D unclear. CDR3 size: 13 residues. The germline V and J ends were trimmed by 4 bases and 1 base, with 9 bases remaining between them. In germline, CDR1 is SGDLS, CDR2 YYNGEE. CDR3 protein: CASSLSVSYEQYF. As DNA, the CDR3 is TGTGCCAGCAGCTTGTCGGTATCCTACGAGCAGTACTTC.

V is TRBV29-1 and J is TRBJ1-2, with 7 bases fitting TRBD1. Germline V lookup: CDR1 SQVTM, CDR2 ANQGSEA. J gave up 5 bases and V 0 bases, and 3 bases lay outside the gene matches. There are 13 residues in the CDR3. DNA for the CDR3: TGCAGCGTTGAAGAATGGGACAGATATGGCTACACCTTC. Its translation is CSVEEWDRYGYTF.

V and J are TRBV27 and TRBJ2-7; 11 nucleotides line up with TRBD2. J gave up 5 bases and V 6 bases, and 3 bases lay outside the gene matches. Per germline, CDR1 MNHEY and CDR2 SMNVEV (reference sequence). The CDR3 runs to 13 residues. CDR3: CASSRLAGNEQYF. In DNA, the CDR3 is TGTGCCAGCAGCAGACTAGCGGGAAACGAGCAGTACTTC.

The chain links TRBV19 to TRBJ2-7; 10 nucleotides match TRBD2. The length of the CDR3 is 18 residues. The germline CDR1 and CDR2 sequences are LNHDA and SQIVND (reference sequence). The V and J ends lost 5 bases and 7 bases, in that order; junction bases with no gene match: 20. DNA of the CDR3: TGTGCCAGTAGTCCTGGATGGGCTAGCGGGAGCACTTTCTCGGAGCAGTACTTC. It codes for CASSPGWASGSTFSEQYF.

This clone was picked up one time. The CDR3 bases are TGTGCCAGCAGTTTCGGACAGTCTAACTATGGCTACACCTTC. The encoded protein is CASSFGQSNYGYTF. The V gene is TRBV28, the J gene TRBJ1-2; D is possibly TRBD1 (6 bases). The CDR3 contains 14 residues. The V gene's germline CDR1 is MDHEN and CDR2 SYDVKM. V gave up 3 bases and J gave up 0 bases, with 8 bases separating them.

This chain links TRBV18 with TRBJ1-1; no definite D call. V was clipped by 3 bases and J by 5 bases, with 10 bases between them. The CDR3 length is 13 residues. Germline CDR1 reads KGHSH; CDR2 reads LQKENI. For the CDR3, the DNA is TGTGCCAGCTCACCCGACCCCGGGACTGAAGCTTTCTTT. This translates into CASSPDPGTEAFF.

The V and J genes are TRBV6-6 and TRBJ2-7, with 8 bases matching TRBD1. Germline V CDR1 and CDR2: MNHNY, SVGAGI (reference sequence). The junction had 7 bases not matched to a gene; V was cut back by 2 bases and J by 4 bases. The CDR3 has 15 residues. CDR3 amino acids: CASSYGGQGRYEQYF. CDR3 nucleotide sequence: TGTGCCAGCAGTTACGGAGGACAGGGTCGGTACGAGCAGTACTTC.

This clone was recorded once. The rearrangement joins TRBV6-5 to TRBJ2-3; a possible D gene is TRBD1 (6 bases). This CDR3 comprises 15 residues. Germline V gene sequence: CDR1 MNHEY, CDR2 SVGAGI. The V gene lost 2 bases and the J gene lost 5 bases, with 14 bases spanning the gap. CDR3 DNA sequence: TGTGCCAGCAGTTACGAACAGGGCAGAAGAGATACGCAGTATTTT. Encoded protein: CASSYEQGRRDTQYF.

V usage is TRBV28 and J usage is TRBJ1-2; D remains unclear. V lost 6 bases to trimming and J lost 0 bases, with 8 bases between them. From germline, CDR1 is MDHEN and CDR2 SYDVKM. This CDR3 has 13 amino acids. The CDR3 nucleotides read TGTGCCAGCAGCTTGACTACTAACTATGGCTACACCTTC. Its translation: CASSLTTNYGYTF.

This clone has just a few counts. The chain couples TRBV2 to TRBJ2-1; no clear D. Germline V gene sequence: CDR1 SNHLY, CDR2 FYNNEI. The length of the CDR3 is 13 residues. Trimming took off 5 bases at V and 5 bases at J, with 10 bases between the two ends. The CDR3 DNA reads TGTGCCAGCAGTCCATATCCGGACAATGAGCAGTTCTTC. It specifies CASSPYPDNEQFF.

The chain couples TRBV11-2 to TRBJ2-1, with a weak D call TRBD2 (5 bases). V dropped 2 bases and J dropped 4 bases, with 18 bases sitting between them. Germline V gene lookup returns CDR1 SGHAT and CDR2 FQNNGV. The CDR3 has 17 amino acids. CDR3 DNA: TGTGCCAGCAGCTTATTGCGTATGGTGGGAGAATACAATGAGCAGTTCTTC. Its translation is CASSLLRMVGEYNEQFF.

This chain links TRBV5-1 with TRBJ2-7, with D unclear. Trimming took 0 bases from V and 7 from J, leaving 8 bases between them. The CDR3 loop spans 12 amino acids. Germline loops: CDR1 SGHRS, CDR2 YFSETQ. CDR3 sequence: CASSLAFQEQYF. Written as DNA, the CDR3 is TGCGCCAGCAGCTTGGCTTTTCAGGAGCAGTACTTC.

The chain couples TRBV6-5 to TRBJ2-4; maybe TRBD2 (6 bases). CDR1 is MNHEY and CDR2 is SVGAGI in the germline V gene. V lost 2 bases to trimming and J lost 9 bases, with 17 bases between them. The CDR3 has 15 amino acids. CDR3 amino acids: CASSYGPGGRGIQYF. The DNA of the CDR3 is TGTGCCAGCAGTTACGGTCCCGGGGGTCGAGGCATTCAGTACTTC.

This clone has a handful of counts. The chain recombines TRBV7-2 with TRBJ1-1; D not resolved. Per the germline V gene, CDR1 is SGHTA and CDR2 is FQGNSA. The CDR3 runs 13 residues. The V end lost 2 bases, the J end lost 2 bases, and 6 bases lay between the germline ends. CDR3 in amino acids: CASSLFYNTEAFF. The CDR3, as DNA: TGTGCCAGCAGCTTATTCTATAACACTGAAGCTTTCTTT.

V and J are TRBV18 and TRBJ2-3; TRBD2 is a possible D gene (5 bases). This CDR3 region has 14 residues. Trimming left V 0 bases short and J 4 bases short, with 8 bases between. Germline-derived CDR1 and CDR2 are KGHSH and LQKENI. Here the CDR3 reads CASSPPLASDTQYF. CDR3 bases: TGTGCCAGCTCACCACCGCTAGCTTCAGATACGCAGTATTTT.